The 5 T cell receptor beta chains below come from one sample, sequenced in a study of shared clonotypes between healthy human individuals. Assay: immunoSEQ multiplex PCR; the TCRdb copy retains only in-frame clones and omits some. The sample lists 2 million to 2.5 million clones, approximately 96% occurring once. Sequencing was carried out using naive CD4+ T cells sorted from blood. The subset: CD45RA+ positively selected. The receptors derive from a young man in good health.

The chain is built from TRBV7-2 and TRBJ1-2, with D possibly TRBD1 on 6 matching bases. The CDR3 has 15 amino acids. The V end was cut by 5 bases, the J end by 5 bases, with 18 bases between. Germline V lookup: CDR1 SGHTA, CDR2 FQGNSA. Here the CDR3 DNA reads TGTGCCAGCAGCCCCCGAGGGGTACAGGGTTATGGCTACACCTTC. Residues: CASSPRGVQGYGYTF. The variable domain in full, completed from reference TRBV7-2 and TRBJ1-2, reads GAGVSQSPSNKVTEKGKDVELRCDPISGHTALYWYRQSLGQGLEFLIYFQGNSAPDKSGLPSDRFSAERTGGSVSTLTIQRTQQEDSAVYLCASSPRGVQGYGYTFGSGTRLTVV.

The CDR3 region has the DNA TGTGCCAGCAGCCCTCCGGGACAGGTTTCCACCGGGGAGCTGTTTTTT. It translates to CASSPPGQVSTGELFF. V gene TRBV7-8 combines with J gene TRBJ2-2, with 8 bases identical to TRBD1. This CDR3 has 16 residues. Trimming took 5 bases from V and 4 from J; bases not matched to a gene: 9. Germline CDR1 is SGHVS and CDR2 is FQNEAQ.

The V and J genes are TRBV5-5 and TRBJ2-6, with D maybe TRBD1 (5 bases). CDR3 length: 16 residues. V was trimmed by 2 bases and J by 0 bases, leaving 9 bases between them. CDR1 is SGHKS, CDR2 YYEKEE, per germline (reference sequence). The CDR3 nucleotides read TGTGCCAGCAGCTTTGGACAACTCTCTGGGGCCAACGTCCTGACTTTC. Protein: CASSFGQLSGANVLTF.

The chain uses TRBV30 and TRBJ2-2; D not resolved. Looked up from germline, CDR1 is GTSNPN and CDR2 is SVGIG (reference sequence). V lost 2 bases, J lost 6 bases, and 4 bases lay in between. This CDR3 region has 11 residues. DNA of the CDR3: TGTGCCTGGAGTCGGGCCGGGGAGCTGTTTTTT. Its translation: CAWSRAGELFF. Using reference TRBV30 and TRBJ2-2 for the parts outside the CDR3, the full variable domain is SQTIHQWPATLVQPVGSPLSLECTVEGTSNPNLYWYRQAAGRGLQLLFYSVGIGQISSEVPQNLSASRPQDRQFILSSKKLLLSDSGFYLCAWSRAGELFFGEGSRLTVL.

This clone was seen more than once but under ten times. The chain employs TRBV2 and TRBJ2-7, with unresolved D. Between the trimmed V and J ends, which lost 1 base and 6 bases, there was a span of 10 bases. Germline values: CDR1 SNHLY, CDR2 FYNNEI. The CDR3 is made up of 13 amino acids. The CDR3 is CASSEEVGLEQYF. The CDR3 nucleotides are TGTGCCAGCAGTGAAGAGGTCGGCCTCGAGCAGTACTTC.